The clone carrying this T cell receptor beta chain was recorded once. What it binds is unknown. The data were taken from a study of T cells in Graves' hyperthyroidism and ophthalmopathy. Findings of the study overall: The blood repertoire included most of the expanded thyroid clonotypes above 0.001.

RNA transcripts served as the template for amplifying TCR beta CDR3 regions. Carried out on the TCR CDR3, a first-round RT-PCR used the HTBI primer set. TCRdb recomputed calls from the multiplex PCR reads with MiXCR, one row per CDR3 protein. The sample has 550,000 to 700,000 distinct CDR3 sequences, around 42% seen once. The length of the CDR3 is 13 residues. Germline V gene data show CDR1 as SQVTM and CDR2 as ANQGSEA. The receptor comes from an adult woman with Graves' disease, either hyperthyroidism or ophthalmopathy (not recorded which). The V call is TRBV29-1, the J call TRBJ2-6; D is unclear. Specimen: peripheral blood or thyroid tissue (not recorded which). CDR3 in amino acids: CSDRNSGANVLTF. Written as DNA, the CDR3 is TGCAGTGATAGAAACTCTGGGGCCAACGTCCTGACTTTC. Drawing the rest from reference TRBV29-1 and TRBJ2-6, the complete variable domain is SAVISQKPSRDICQRGTSLTIQCQVDSQVTMMFWYRQQPGQSLTLIATANQGSEATYESGFVIDKFPISRPNLTFSTLTVSNMSPEDSSIYLCSDRNSGANVLTFGAGSRLTVL.